The 19 T cell receptor beta chains presented below share a single source sample, sequenced in a study of Graves' ophthalmopathy and Graves' hyperthyroidism. Amplifying from RNA transcripts, the study obtained TCR beta CDR3 regions. In the first round, RT-PCR was carried out with HTBI primers, and a multiplex PCR formed the second round. TCRdb recomputed calls from the multiplex PCR reads with MiXCR, one row per CDR3 protein. In the table there are some 160,000 distinct CDR3 sequences, roughly two fifths of which are singletons. The sample comprised peripheral blood. These receptors were obtained from a man aged 25 to 40 with Graves' ophthalmopathy.

The chain has TRBV11-2 and TRBJ2-7; D possibly uses TRBD1 or TRBD2 (5 bases each). CDR3 length: 16 residues. Germline CDR1 and CDR2: SGHAT and FQNNGV. Between the trimmed V and J ends, which lost 3 bases and 6 bases, there was a span of 21 bases. CDR3 sequence (DNA): TGTGCCAGCAGCTTTGGTTTAGTCGCAGGGAGCGGCGAGCAGTACTTC. Translating it yields CASSFGLVAGSGEQYF.

This clonotype has a count of ten or more. V is TRBV5-1 and J is TRBJ1-2; D remains ambiguous. The CDR3 runs 15 residues. Trimming took 0 bases from V and 1 from J, leaving 10 bases between them. Germline V gene data show CDR1 as SGHRS and CDR2 as YFSETQ. CDR3 in DNA: TGCGCCAGCAGCTTGGCCGTTGGAATTAACTATGGCTACACCTTC. This sequence encodes CASSLAVGINYGYTF.

This clonotype was detected many times. The genes are TRBV11-3 and TRBJ1-1; D unclear. The germline V and J ends were trimmed by 4 bases and 6 bases, with 9 bases remaining between them. Germline-derived CDR1 and CDR2 are SGHNT and YENEEA. The CDR3 sequence is 12 residues long. CDR3 protein: CASSWESAEAFF. In nucleotides, the CDR3 is TGTGCCAGCAGCTGGGAGAGCGCTGAAGCTTTCTTT.

This clonotype has ten or more counts. J is TRBJ2-2 and V is TRBV19, with 10 positions matching TRBD1. The V gene's germline CDR1 is LNHDA and CDR2 SQIVND (reference sequence). V shed 3 bases, J shed 3 bases, and the junction held 16 bases outside the gene matches. The CDR3 sequence is 20 residues long. The CDR3 DNA sequence: TGTGCCAGTAGTATTGGGCCACTCCGAAGACAGGGGGCGTACACCGGGGAGCTGTTTTTT. It codes for CASSIGPLRRQGAYTGELFF.

This clonotype was counted many times. The chain employs TRBV19 and TRBJ1-2; D not resolved. V was clipped by 3 bases and J by 8 bases, with 7 bases between them. The CDR3 has 11 residues. Germline loops: CDR1 LNHDA, CDR2 SQIVND (reference sequence). CDR3 region: CASSITYGYTF. Here the CDR3 DNA reads TGTGCCAGTAGTATTACCTACGGCTACACCTTC.

At least ten counts were recorded for this clonotype. The chain has TRBV28 and TRBJ2-5; the match to TRBD1 covers 7 bases. The CDR3 has 17 residues. Germline trimming cut 4 bases from V and 5 bases from J; bases unmatched to any gene: 16. The V gene's germline CDR1 is MDHEN and CDR2 SYDVKM. This CDR3 reads CASSSYRDRSSVETQYF. CDR3 bases: TGTGCCAGCAGTTCGTATCGGGACAGATCCAGTGTCGAGACCCAGTACTTC.

The chain recombines TRBV6-5 with TRBJ2-5, with TRBD1 matching over 8 bases. V lost 7 bases to trimming and J lost 2 bases; unmatched junction nucleotides: 6. There are 14 residues in the CDR3. CDR1 MNHEY and CDR2 SVGAGI come from the germline V gene. CDR3 bases: TGTGCCAGCATTTTCGGACAGGGACAAGAGACCCAGTACTTC. Its translation: CASIFGQGQETQYF.

There are many counts of this clonotype. The chain recombines TRBV18 with TRBJ2-5, with D tentatively TRBD1 (6 bases). The ends were cut back, 6 bases at V and 3 bases at J, with 14 bases in the middle. The CDR3 has 14 amino acids. Germline CDR1 and CDR2: KGHSH and LQKENI. CDR3 sequence: CASSPQQGEETQYF. The CDR3 DNA reads TGTGCCAGCTCCCCGCAACAGGGAGAAGAGACCCAGTACTTC.

The CDR3 loop is CASSPQGDVNYGYTF. CDR3 sequence (DNA): TGTGCCAGCTCACCACAGGGAGACGTTAACTATGGCTACACCTTC. The gene calls are TRBV18 and TRBJ1-2; no firm D call. There are 15 residues in the CDR3. Trimming left V 1 base short and J 1 base short, with 10 bases between. Germline V gene sequence: CDR1 KGHSH, CDR2 LQKENI. Variable domain in full (rest from reference TRBV18 and TRBJ1-2): NAGVMQNPRHLVRRRGQEARLRCSPMKGHSHVYWYRQLPEEGLKFMVYLQKENIIDESGMPKERFSAEFPKEGPSILRIQQVVRGDSAAYFCASSPQGDVNYGYTFGSGTRLTVV.

This chain uses TRBV7-9 with TRBJ2-5; 7 bases agree with TRBD1. The CDR3 runs to 14 residues. Germline V gene lookup returns CDR1 SEHNR and CDR2 FQNEAQ (reference sequence). With V trimmed by 4 bases and J by 4 bases, 6 bases remained unmatched. The CDR3 DNA follows: TGTGCCAGCAGCTCTCCGACAGGGTCAGAGACCCAGTACTTC. Translation: CASSSPTGSETQYF.

This clonotype came up many times. The gene calls are TRBV5-1 and TRBJ2-7; D assignment may be TRBD1 or TRBD2 (5 bases each). The germline V and J ends were trimmed by 7 bases and 5 bases, with 13 bases remaining between them. The CDR3 is 12 amino acids. CDR1 SGHRS and CDR2 YFSETQ come from the germline V gene. CDR3 sequence (DNA): TGCGCCAGCCGGGACCCACTCCACGAGCAGTACTTC. It encodes CASRDPLHEQYF.

The rearrangement joins TRBV19 to TRBJ1-1, with TRBD1 as a possible D gene (5 bases). This CDR3 has 16 residues. CDR1 LNHDA and CDR2 SQIVND come from the germline V gene (reference sequence). V lost 5 bases to trimming and J lost 3 bases, with 19 bases between them. In DNA, the CDR3 is TGTGCCAGTAGTCCCGGGGGTTGGAGGGATTACACTGAAGCTTTCTTT. Its translation: CASSPGGWRDYTEAFF. Combining the CDR3 with reference TRBV19 and TRBJ1-1 gives the whole variable domain DGGITQSPKYLFRKEGQNVTLSCEQNLNHDAMYWYRQDPGQGLRLIYYSQIVNDFQKGDIAEGYSVSREKKESFPLTVTSAQKNPTAFYLCASSPGGWRDYTEAFFGQGTRLTVV.

In this sample, this clonotype turned up many times. The V and J genes are TRBV6-5 and TRBJ1-1, with a tentative D call TRBD1 (5 bases). This CDR3 has 16 residues. Trimming removed 2 bases from V and 5 bases from J, with 18 bases in between. Germline CDR1 MNHEY, CDR2 SVGAGI. The CDR3 loop reads CASSYSYGGGATEAFF. CDR3 DNA: TGTGCCAGCAGTTACAGCTACGGGGGGGGAGCGACTGAAGCTTTCTTT.

At least ten counts were recorded for this clonotype. The chain joins TRBV7-2 to TRBJ1-5, with TRBD1 matching over 9 bases. V lost 1 base, J lost 3 bases, and 1 base stayed unmatched. The V gene's germline CDR1 is SGHTA and CDR2 FQGNSA. The CDR3 runs 15 residues. The chain's CDR3 is CASSLGTGVNQPQHF. In DNA form, the CDR3 reads TGTGCCAGCAGCTTAGGGACAGGGGTCAATCAGCCCCAGCATTTT.

The genes are TRBV12-3 or TRBV12-4 and TRBJ2-7, with a tentative D call TRBD1 (6 bases). The V end was cut by 8 bases, the J end by 5 bases, with 16 bases between. The CDR3 runs 13 residues. The CDR3 is CASGGKGWDEQYF. For the CDR3, the DNA is TGTGCCAGCGGGGGCAAGGGGTGGGACGAGCAGTACTTC.

Only a few counts were recorded for this clonotype. The chain recombines TRBV12-3 or TRBV12-4 with TRBJ2-7; 9 positions match TRBD1. V shed 5 bases and J 3 bases; nucleotides not matched to a gene: 5. The CDR3 is 14 amino acids. As DNA, the CDR3 is TGTGCCAGCAGTCCTAGACAGGGGGACTACGAGCAGTACTTC. It encodes CASSPRQGDYEQYF.

This clonotype was counted at least ten times. This chain joins TRBV20-1 and TRBJ1-2; D gene uncertain. Germline V gene sequence: CDR1 DFQATT, CDR2 SNEGSKA (reference sequence). The CDR3 runs to 12 residues. V lost 6 bases, J lost 1 base, and 9 bases lay in between. Written as DNA, the CDR3 is TGCAGTGCCCCGGGTGATAACTATGGCTACACCTTC. Its protein product is CSAPGDNYGYTF.

This sequence joins TRBV12-3 or TRBV12-4 and TRBJ1-1, with D tentatively TRBD1 (5 bases). V lost 1 base to trimming and J lost 0 bases, with 18 bases between them. The CDR3 contains 18 residues. Here the CDR3 DNA reads TGTGCCAGCAGTTTAGAAGCGCGATTGGGACGGGTGAACACTGAAGCTTTCTTT. This sequence encodes CASSLEARLGRVNTEAFF.

This clonotype was observed at least ten times. The chain recombines TRBV7-2 with TRBJ2-3; D unclear. The germline V gene encodes CDR1 SGHTA and CDR2 FQGNSA. V was trimmed by 0 bases and J by 1 base, leaving 5 bases between them. CDR3 length: 14 residues. CDR3 bases: TGTGCCAGCAGCTTAGCTGGGGGCACAGATACGCAGTATTTT. As protein: CASSLAGGTDTQYF.